The T cell receptor beta chain described here comes from a study of shared clonotypes between healthy human individuals. Assay used: immunoSEQ multiplex PCR; TCRdb lists only in-frame clones, some missing. The sample consists of some 500,000 clones, approximately 95% of them appearing once. Germline V gives CDR1 SEHNR, CDR2 FQNEAQ (reference sequence). V shed 5 bases, J shed 0 bases, and the junction held 7 bases outside the gene matches. The CDR3 runs to 16 residues. The TCR comes from a woman aged 30 to 39 in good health. V is TRBV7-9 and J is TRBJ1-2; 9 bases map to TRBD1. Material for sequencing was naive CD4+ T cells sorted from blood. Noted subset: CD45RA+ positively selected. DNA for the CDR3: TGTGCCAGCAGCCGAAAAGGGACAGGGCCTAACTATGGCTACACCTTC. Translating gives CASSRKGTGPNYGYTF. The full variable domain, rest sourced from reference TRBV7-9 and TRBJ1-2, is DTGVSQNPRHKITKRGQNVTFRCDPISEHNRLYWYRQTLGQGPEFLTYFQNEAQLEKSRLLSDRFSAERPKGSFSTLEIQRTEQGDSAMYLCASSRKGTGPNYGYTFGSGTRLTVV.